This TCR beta chain was sequenced for a study of identical twins. As for this clonotype: Its antigen is unidentified.

Template switching added a universal primer site, and cDNA bore unique molecular identifiers. Via MiXCR, TCRdb re-called the 5' RACE reads, giving one row per CDR3 protein. The profile shows under 800,000 distinct CDR3 sequences, around 20% of them singletons. Trimming shortened V by 5 bases and J by 6 bases, and 15 bases separated the two germline ends. Germline V gene data show CDR1 as SGHVS and CDR2 as FNYEAQ. CDR3 size: 14 residues. Whole-study findings and limits: Excess sharing between twins was weaker in beta out-of-frame sequences.

The same specimen was also included in a second study, on T cells expressing NK-cell markers. That source reports: One observes that, in several donors, these clonotypes were also the leading ones within the CD3+CD56-NKG2C+ fraction.

The chain links TRBV7-6 to TRBJ2-3; TRBD1 is a possible D gene (6 bases). The sample comprised PBMCs. The TCR comes from a woman in her late teens or twenties in good health. The CDR3, as DNA: TGTGCCAGCAGCCTCCGACAGGTCTGGGATACGCAGTATTTT. This translates into CASSLRQVWDTQYF.